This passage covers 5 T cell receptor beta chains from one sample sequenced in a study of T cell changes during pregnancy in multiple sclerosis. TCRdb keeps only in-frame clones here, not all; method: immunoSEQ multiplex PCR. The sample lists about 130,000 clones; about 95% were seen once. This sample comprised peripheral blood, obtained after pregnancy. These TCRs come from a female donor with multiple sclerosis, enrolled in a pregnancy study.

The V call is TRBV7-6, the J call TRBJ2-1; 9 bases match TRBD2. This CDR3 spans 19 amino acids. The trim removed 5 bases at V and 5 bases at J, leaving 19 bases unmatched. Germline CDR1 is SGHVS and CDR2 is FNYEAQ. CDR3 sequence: CASSPEIGSGSLRNNEQFF. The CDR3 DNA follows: TGTGCCAGCAGCCCGGAGATCGGTAGCGGGAGCCTAAGGAACAATGAGCAGTTCTTC.

The CDR3 protein is CASSKVPSFYGYTF. The CDR3 DNA sequence: TGTGCCAGCAGCAAAGTCCCGTCCTTCTATGGCTACACCTTC. J is TRBJ1-2 and V is TRBV21-1. TRBV21-1 is a known pseudogene. CDR3 length: 14 residues.

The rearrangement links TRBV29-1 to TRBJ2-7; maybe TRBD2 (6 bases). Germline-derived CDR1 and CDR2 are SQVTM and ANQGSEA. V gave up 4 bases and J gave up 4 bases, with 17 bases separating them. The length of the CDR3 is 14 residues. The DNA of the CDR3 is TGCAGCGTTGTTTTCGGACTATACCCTTACGAGCAGTACTTC. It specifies CSVVFGLYPYEQYF.

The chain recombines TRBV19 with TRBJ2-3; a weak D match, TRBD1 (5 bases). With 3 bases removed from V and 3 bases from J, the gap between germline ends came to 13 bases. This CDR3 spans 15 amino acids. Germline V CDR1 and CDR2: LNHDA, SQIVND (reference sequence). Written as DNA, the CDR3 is TGTGCCAGTAGTATTTCCAGGGCGATGACAGATACGCAGTATTTT. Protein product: CASSISRAMTDTQYF. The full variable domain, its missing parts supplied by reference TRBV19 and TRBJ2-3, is DGGITQSPKYLFRKEGQNVTLSCEQNLNHDAMYWYRQDPGQGLRLIYYSQIVNDFQKGDIAEGYSVSREKKESFPLTVTSAQKNPTAFYLCASSISRAMTDTQYFGPGTRLTVL.

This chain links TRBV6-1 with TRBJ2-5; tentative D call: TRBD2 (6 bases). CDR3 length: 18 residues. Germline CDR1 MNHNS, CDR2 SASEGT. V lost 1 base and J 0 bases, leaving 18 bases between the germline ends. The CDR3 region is CASSEESWDFTYQETQYF. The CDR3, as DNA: TGTGCCAGCAGTGAAGAGAGTTGGGACTTCACGTACCAAGAGACCCAGTACTTC.